This T cell receptor beta chain was captured by sequencing in a study of shared clonotypes between healthy human individuals (dated by TCRdb to 2018 to 2020). Regarding the study in general: The cohort comprised a couple of women and a few men aged 18 to 49 years. For each donor, CD4 naive and CD4 memory were each run on three plates, CD8 naive on two plates, and CD8 memory on one plate. To estimate repertoire size and how much clonotype sharing occurs between individuals, the study deeply sequenced the blood TCR repertoires of about 5 healthy adults. Libraries were prepared and TCR repertoires were sequenced by different laboratories using diverse techniques, in order to increase sequencing depth and limit assay-specific biases. Each donor's leukapheresis produced roughly between roughly 0.85 and 10 billion PBMCs.

To note about this clone: The antigen this receptor binds is unknown. No base qualities exist here, and no much larger clone lies one base off it.

Healthy HIV-negative adults with no recently reported acute infections or vaccinations were included as donors. All donors were Caucasian adults living in Nashville, Tennessee, USA. CD4+ T cells were enriched by magnetic negative selection; naive cells were then positively selected on CD45RA, and the negative fraction formed the memory subset. Blood was obtained by leukapheresis, after which PBMCs were separated by Ficoll-Histopaque density gradient centrifugation and cryopreserved in liquid nitrogen vapor phase. Analytical flow cytometry was used to check the purity and quantity of each magnetically sorted T cell population. Each sorted fraction had its genomic DNA isolated and then quantified by UV absorbance on a Nanodrop 2000c. What the research found in general, with its limitations: Across four donors, about 5% of naive CD4, 3.5% of naive CD8, about 2.3% of memory CD4, and approximately 0.4% of memory CD8 clonotypes were shared. Based on pairwise subsampling, the degree of clonotype sharing among donors was expected to be affected by sequencing depth. Because the study included only a small number of donors, the genetic and exposure-history diversity represented was limited. Sampling was limited to blood, and TCR repertoires in tissue likely differ from TCR repertoires in blood. Compared with non-shared clonotypes, clonotypes shared by all four sorted-subset donors had higher generation probabilities. Naive subsets generally had larger estimated clonotype richness than memory subsets. Rarefaction of sorted-subset datasets indicated incomplete sequencing despite the large sequencing depth.

Using the deep immunoSEQ assay, TCR CDR3 regions were amplified from genomic DNA by multiplex PCR. Genomic DNA extracted from each cell subset was distributed evenly over all wells of several immunoSEQ 96-well plates, and each plate served as one replicate. Each replicate PCR for sorted subsets received roughly 200 ng genomic DNA, equal to tens of thousands of T cell genomes. The purified libraries were quantified using a Qubit 3.0 fluorometer, sized with a Bioanalyzer 2100, and then quantified again using the KAPA Library Quantification kit. Every immunoSEQ 96-well plate was sequenced on a separate single-read 150-cycle Illumina NextSeq 550 flow cell. Under the source paper's analysis protocol: Because only junctional sequences without quality scores were contained in the immunoSEQ output, filtering matching that applied to full-length reads could not be performed. Sequences were annotated with PyIR, a Python wrapper for IgBLAST v1.9, and V/J genes and CDR3 were assigned using IMGT germline references. Reads were filtered out if the reads had weak V/J assignments (E-value above 1e-6), no CDR3, stop codons, out-of-frame junctions, or ambiguous translated residues. V3J clonotypes were defined as sequences sharing an identical inferred V gene, J gene, and CDR3 amino acid sequence. The percentage overlap between two repertoires was calculated by dividing the number of shared unique clonotypes by the size of the smaller repertoire. Richness of each repertoire was evaluated using RTK rarefaction, the Chao1 estimator, and Recon v2.1 estimates of unobserved clonotypes. OLGA was used to compute generation probabilities for all TCRbeta clonotypes that the gDNA method yielded from several donors. TCRdb took over this immuneACCESS table, retaining in-frame rearrangements with V and J assigned. Such tables are incomplete; in checked studies, under half of the missing clones stem from an unresolved V gene, and the remainder is unexplained. V, J and clone size reflect that table, while D and trimming were determined from the DNA. The sample table contains 950,000 to 1,100,000 clones; only one count was recorded for 75% of them. The ten largest clones represent 1.5% of the sample.

The CDR3 numbers 14 residues from cysteine through phenylalanine. Only the CDR3 part of the read is kept: 42 bases, read in frame from the first base. Between the V and J ends, shortened by 8 bases and 4 bases respectively, the junction contains 13 bases. In the germline V gene (reference sequence), CDR1 corresponds to SGHNT and CDR2 to YYREEE. The sample consisted of memory CD4+ T cells sorted from blood. The sample's cell subset or site label is to be understood as: CD45RA-negative fraction. This clonotype was obtained from a man aged 18 to 35 in good health. The sequence links TRBV5-4 to TRBJ2-6; a tentative D call is TRBD1 (5 bases match). The CDR3 region: CASFRAGGANVLTF. The DNA sequence is as follows: TGTGCCAGTTTCAGGGCCGGAGGGGCCAACGTCCTGACTTTC.